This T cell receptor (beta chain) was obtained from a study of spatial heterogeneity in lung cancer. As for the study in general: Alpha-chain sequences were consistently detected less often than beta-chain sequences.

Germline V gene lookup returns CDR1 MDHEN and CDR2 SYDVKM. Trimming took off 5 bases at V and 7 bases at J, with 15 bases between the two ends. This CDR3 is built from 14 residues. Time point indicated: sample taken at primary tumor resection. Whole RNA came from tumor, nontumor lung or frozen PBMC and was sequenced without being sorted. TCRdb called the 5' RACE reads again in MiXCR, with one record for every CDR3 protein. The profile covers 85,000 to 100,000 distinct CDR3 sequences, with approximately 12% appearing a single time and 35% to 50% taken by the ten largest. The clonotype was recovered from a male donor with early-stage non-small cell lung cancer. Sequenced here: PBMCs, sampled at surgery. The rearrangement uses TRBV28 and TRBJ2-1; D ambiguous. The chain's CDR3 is CASSPHSLGNEQFF. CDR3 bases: TGTGCCAGCAGTCCCCACTCCCTAGGGAATGAGCAGTTCTTC.